This TCR beta chain was captured in a study of blood T cell repertoires in COVID-19. In the source study's methods: Nucleated cell number was recorded as an estimate derived from reference gene primer amplification. Repertoires were generated with immunoSEQ multiplex PCR, while TCRdb's copy carries only in-frame clones and drops some. D and trimming come from the DNA, and the V and J calls and clone size come from that table. Here the sample spans some 250,000 clones, 88% being singletons. The CDR3 loop spans 15 amino acids. The sequence came from a woman aged 40-49 years who had recovered from COVID-19. The chain couples TRBV1 to TRBJ2-1; TRBD2 is the table's D call, not checked against the DNA. TRBV1 is a documented pseudogene. The sequencing sample was made of peripheral blood. CDR3 bases: TGCACCAGCAGCCAGCCTAGCGGGCGTTACAATGAGCAGTTCTTC. As protein: CTSSQPSGRYNEQFF.